The entry below gives a single T cell receptor beta chain sequence along with its context. Looked up from germline, CDR1 is LGHDT and CDR2 is YNNKEL (reference sequence). This CDR3 has 14 amino acids. The V end lost 6 bases, the J end lost 5 bases, and 16 bases lay between the germline ends. This record comes from a study of T cells in Graves' hyperthyroidism and ophthalmopathy. TCR beta CDR3 sequences were amplified from RNA transcripts. First-round RT-PCR with HTBI primers amplified the TCR CDR3 region. TCRdb called the multiplex PCR reads again in MiXCR, with one record for every CDR3 protein. This table holds about 560,000 distinct CDR3 sequences, approximately 15% found once.

The chain recombines TRBV3-1 with TRBJ2-5; D may be TRBD2 (6 bases). This clonotype originated in a woman younger than 30 with Graves' hyperthyroidism. The sample consisted of blood. The CDR3 nucleotides read TGTGCCAGCAGTGGAGGGGTCGCAGGGGAGACCCAGTACTTC. Translation gives CASSGGVAGETQYF.